Below are 16 T cell receptor beta chains sequenced from a single sample in a study of blood T cell repertoires in COVID-19. Produced via immunoSEQ multiplex PCR; TCRdb's table is partial and in-frame only. The sample shows some 250,000 clones, around 89% of them seen only once. The specimen sequenced was PBMCs or T cells enriched from blood (not recorded which). The receptors were sampled from a man aged 35 to 55 who had recovered from COVID-19.

DNA of the CDR3: TGCAGCGTTGCACTAGCCTCTGTCGACAATGAGCAGTTCTTC. Translating it yields CSVALASVDNEQFF. This chain connects TRBV29-1 to TRBJ2-1; TRBD2 is a possible D gene (6 bases). The CDR3 consists of 14 residues. Trimming took 4 bases from V and 5 from J, leaving 15 bases between them. From germline, CDR1 is SQVTM and CDR2 ANQGSEA.

The chain joins TRBV30 to TRBJ1-2, with 7 nucleotides matching TRBD1. This CDR3 is built from 13 residues. Unmatched junction bases numbered 7, after V lost 2 bases and J lost 7 bases. The germline V gene encodes CDR1 GTSNPN and CDR2 SVGIG (reference sequence). CDR3 in amino acids: CAWSFQTGRGYTF. CDR3 nucleotide sequence: TGTGCCTGGAGTTTCCAGACAGGGCGTGGCTACACCTTC.

The genes are TRBV12-5 and TRBJ2-1; D is undetermined. Germline CDR1 reads LGHNT; CDR2 reads FRNRAP. The length of the CDR3 is 12 residues. The V and J ends lost 1 base and 9 bases respectively, with 7 bases between them. As DNA, the CDR3 is TGTGCTAGTGGTTTGGGAAACAGTGAGCAGTTCTTC. Translated: CASGLGNSEQFF.

The gene calls are TRBV10-3 and TRBJ2-7, with TRBD1 matching 10 bases. In germline, CDR1 is ENHRY, CDR2 SYGVKD. This CDR3 is 14 amino acids long. With 6 bases clipped from V and 3 bases from J, the junction kept 5 bases outside the gene matches. In nucleotides, the CDR3 is TGTGCCATCAGCGGGACAGGGGTAATCTACGAGCAGTACTTC. This codes for CAISGTGVIYEQYF.

This sequence joins TRBV25-1 and TRBJ2-2; 8 bases line up with TRBD1. CDR3 length: 18 residues. The trim removed 2 bases at V and 4 bases at J, leaving 12 bases unmatched. CDR1 is MGHDK, CDR2 SYGVNS, per germline. The CDR3 nucleotides read TGTGCCAGCAGTGAAAGCAAGTTTGGGCAGGGGGCCACCGGGGAGCTGTTTTTT. Residues: CASSESKFGQGATGELFF. The full variable domain, its missing parts supplied by reference TRBV25-1 and TRBJ2-2, is EADIYQTPRYLVIGTGKKITLECSQTMGHDKMYWYQQDPGMELHLIHYSYGVNSTEKGDLSSESTVSRIRTEHFPLTLESARPSHTSQYLCASSESKFGQGATGELFFGEGSRLTVL.

The chain carries TRBV28 and TRBJ1-6; 9 bases agree with TRBD1. With V trimmed by 5 bases and J by 5 bases, 4 bases remained unmatched. CDR1 and CDR2 (germline): MDHEN, SYDVKM. The CDR3 has 15 residues. Here the CDR3 DNA reads TGTGCCAGCAGTAAGGACAGGGGTAATAATTCACCCCTCCACTTT. It is translated as CASSKDRGNNSPLHF.

The V gene is TRBV29-1, the J gene TRBJ1-5; 7 bases map to TRBD1. Per germline, CDR1 SQVTM and CDR2 ANQGSEA. The CDR3 runs to 12 residues. The V gene end was trimmed by 6 bases and the J gene end by 3 bases; junction bases not matched to a gene: 2. For the CDR3, the DNA is TGCAGCGTAGGACAGGTCAATCAGCCCCAGCATTTT. This encodes CSVGQVNQPQHF.

The chain employs TRBV30 and TRBJ2-3; TRBD1 agrees at 7 bases. The CDR3 totals 16 residues. The germline gives CDR1 GTSNPN, CDR2 SVGIG (reference sequence). The V and J ends lost 0 bases and 0 bases, in that order; junction bases with no gene match: 6. The CDR3: CAWSVWGQRSTDTQYF. Written as DNA, the CDR3 is TGTGCCTGGAGTGTATGGGGACAGCGTAGCACAGATACGCAGTATTTT.

This chain links TRBV20-1 with TRBJ2-7, with TRBD1 matching 10 bases. Germline CDR1 DFQATT, CDR2 SNEGSKA (reference sequence). The CDR3 has 18 amino acids. J was trimmed by 3 bases and V by 3 bases; bases with no gene match: 17. The CDR3 DNA follows: TGCAGTGCTAGTAAACCCCGGGACAGGGGCCTTCTGGACTACGAGCAGTACTTC. This encodes CSASKPRDRGLLDYEQYF.

This clone has only a few counts. This sequence joins TRBV2 and TRBJ2-3; TRBD2 aligns across 9 bases. The CDR3 has 15 residues. The V gene end was trimmed by 6 bases and the J gene end by 2 bases; junction bases not matched to a gene: 6. CDR1 is SNHLY, CDR2 FYNNEI, per germline. The CDR3: CASSASGEPTDTQYF. The CDR3 DNA follows: TGTGCCAGCAGCGCTAGCGGGGAGCCCACAGATACGCAGTATTTT.

V usage is TRBV3-1 (or the pseudogene TRBV3-2) and J usage is TRBJ2-3, with D perhaps matching TRBD2 (6 bases). The V and J ends lost 0 bases and 2 bases respectively, with 12 bases between them. The germline CDR1 and CDR2 sequences are LGHDT and YNNKEL (reference sequence). This CDR3 region has 16 residues. In nucleotides, the CDR3 is TGTGCCAGCAGCCAAGAGGGGACTGTAAACACAGATACGCAGTATTTT. It translates to CASSQEGTVNTDTQYF.

The rearrangement links TRBV4-3 to TRBJ2-3, with 9 bases lining up with TRBD1. CDR1 and CDR2 from the germline V gene are LGHNA and YSLEER. The CDR3 extends over 20 amino acids. Trimming took 8 bases from V and 2 from J; bases not matched to a gene: 23. The CDR3 DNA follows: TGCGCCAGCTCGCGGCCTACACACCCGCGACAGGGGGGTACCACAGATACGCAGTATTTT. As protein: CASSRPTHPRQGGTTDTQYF.

The genes are TRBV5-1 and TRBJ2-7; 12 bases line up with TRBD1. V was clipped by 0 bases and J by 5 bases; unmatched bases: 9. The CDR3 loop spans 17 amino acids. Germline V gene sequence: CDR1 SGHRS, CDR2 YFSETQ. The CDR3 loop is CASSLDGTGGMENEQYF. DNA for the CDR3: TGCGCCAGCAGCTTGGATGGGACAGGGGGCATGGAGAACGAGCAGTACTTC.

J is TRBJ1-1 and V is TRBV19, with D tentatively TRBD1 (5 bases). Between the trimmed V and J ends, which lost 3 bases and 2 bases, there was a span of 7 bases. Germline loops: CDR1 LNHDA, CDR2 SQIVND (reference sequence). The length of the CDR3 is 13 residues. The CDR3 DNA reads as TGTGCCAGTAGTATTCAGGGTAACACTGAAGCTTTCTTT. Protein product: CASSIQGNTEAFF.

This rearrangement joins TRBV5-5 to TRBJ2-1; TRBD2 might be the D (6 bases). The germline V gene has CDR1 SGHKS and CDR2 YYEKEE (reference sequence). The CDR3 extends over 14 amino acids. V was pared by 7 bases and J by 5 bases, with 16 bases between. The CDR3 loop is CASWRDPTDNEQFF. CDR3 coding DNA: TGTGCCAGCTGGCGGGATCCCACCGACAATGAGCAGTTCTTC.

This clone has more than one count but fewer than ten. The chain combines TRBV27 with TRBJ1-2; possibly TRBD1 for D (6 bases). The CDR3 contains 17 residues. Trimming pared 3 bases from V and 2 bases from J, leaving 19 bases between. Germline V CDR1 and CDR2: MNHEY, SMNVEV (reference sequence). The CDR3 here is CASSFHYTGTPNYGYTF. CDR3 nucleotides: TGTGCCAGCAGTTTTCATTATACCGGGACACCAAACTATGGCTACACCTTC.